A single sample gave rise to the 28 T cell receptor beta chains below, sequenced in a study of T-cell reconstitution after alpha-beta-depleted transplantation in children. Preparing the TCRbeta library involved the use of unique molecular identifiers. TCRdb reprocessed the PCR reads with MiXCR, giving one entry per CDR3 protein. This table has approximately 210,000 distinct CDR3 sequences, roughly 14% appearing once. Sequenced material: PBMCs from the stem cell graft donor, taken from the stem cell graft. Every receptor here comes from a human donor who donated a stem cell graft to a child with acute lymphoblastic leukemia.

This clonotype was seen many times. The J gene is TRBJ2-3, the V gene TRBV5-1, with 7 bases aligning to TRBD1. After removal of 4 bases from V and 0 bases from J, the junction contained 5 bases not matched to a gene. The CDR3 is 15 amino acids. Germline V gene data show CDR1 as SGHRS and CDR2 as YFSETQ. The CDR3 here is CASSPGTASTDTQYF. CDR3 in DNA: TGCGCCAGCAGCCCGGGGACAGCTAGCACAGATACGCAGTATTTT.

Ten or more counts support this clonotype. V and J are TRBV5-6 and TRBJ1-1; 7 positions agree with TRBD1. The CDR3 is 14 amino acids. The junction had 10 bases not matched to a gene; V was cut back by 4 bases and J by 7 bases. Germline CDR1 reads SGHDT; CDR2 reads YYEEEE. The CDR3 reads CASSRDRDGDEAFF. Here the CDR3 DNA reads TGTGCCAGCAGCCGCGACAGGGACGGCGATGAAGCTTTCTTT.

A word on this clonotype: This may arise from a read error, as a much more abundant clone is one base away. The CDR3 nucleotides are TGCAGTGCTAGAGAGCCGGAGGGCTCGCGGGGCTACACCTTC. The encoded protein is CSAREPEGSRGYTF. The gene calls are TRBV20-1 and TRBJ1-2; D gene ambiguous. In germline, CDR1 is DFQATT, CDR2 SNEGSKA (reference sequence). CDR3 length equals 14 residues. Trimming stripped 0 bases from V and 8 bases from J, with 16 bases between.

This clonotype was seen once. The chain carries TRBV11-1 and TRBJ2-2; D may be TRBD2 (6 bases). The germline V gene encodes CDR1 SGHAT and CDR2 FQDESV (reference sequence). The CDR3 totals 19 residues. Trimming cost V 5 bases and J 3 bases, with 25 bases left between them. The CDR3 is CASSPGPGLRRWDTGELFF. In DNA form, the CDR3 reads TGTGCCAGCAGCCCCGGACCGGGACTCCGTCGGTGGGACACCGGGGAGCTGTTTTTT.

This clonotype was detected ten times or more. This chain links TRBV5-1 with TRBJ1-1; weak D call: TRBD1 (6 bases). CDR1 and CDR2 from the germline V gene are SGHRS and YFSETQ. Trimming took 4 bases from V and 4 from J, leaving 11 bases between them. The CDR3 is made up of 13 amino acids. The CDR3 loop is CASSATRGTEAFF. CDR3 sequence (DNA): TGCGCCAGCAGCGCTACCAGGGGCACTGAAGCTTTCTTT. The full variable domain, with the rest looked up from reference TRBV5-1 and TRBJ1-1, is KAGVTQTPRYLIKTRGQQVTLSCSPISGHRSVSWYQQTPGQGLQFLFEYFSETQRNKGNFPGRFSGRQFSNSRSEMNVSTLELGDSALYLCASSATRGTEAFFGQGTRLTVV.

This chain uses TRBV24-1 with TRBJ2-5, with D perhaps TRBD2 (5 bases). Germline V gene lookup returns CDR1 KGHDR and CDR2 SFDVKD. The CDR3 totals 14 residues. The V end lost 5 bases, the J end lost 5 bases, and 14 bases lay between the germline ends. Here the CDR3 DNA reads TGTGCCACCAGTGTCCCCGGGTCGGGGGAGACCCAGTACTTC. Protein: CATSVPGSGETQYF.

This CDR3 is CASSHPNRTQGSATNEKLFF. For the CDR3, the DNA is TGCGCCAGCAGCCATCCCAACCGTACACAGGGCTCTGCAACTAATGAAAAACTGTTTTTT. The rearrangement links TRBV5-1 to TRBJ1-4; D might be TRBD1 (6 bases). The CDR3 has 20 amino acids. The V end was cut by 4 bases, the J end by 0 bases, with 25 bases between. CDR1 and CDR2 (germline): SGHRS, YFSETQ.

In this sample, this clonotype turned up many times. This chain links TRBV5-1 with TRBJ2-7, with TRBD2 matching over 8 bases. The CDR3 is 17 amino acids. In germline, CDR1 is SGHRS, CDR2 YFSETQ. J lost 1 base, V lost 1 base, and 10 bases had no gene match. The CDR3 region has the DNA TGCGCCAGCAGCTTGAAGGTCGGGAGGGCCTCTTCCTACGAGCAGTACTTC. Its protein is CASSLKVGRASSYEQYF.

This clonotype has just a few counts. The chain employs TRBV5-1 and TRBJ2-1, with TRBD2 identical over 13 bases. Germline V gives CDR1 SGHRS, CDR2 YFSETQ. After removal of 1 base from V and 2 bases from J, the junction contained 3 bases not matched to a gene. The CDR3 extends over 17 amino acids. The CDR3: CASSLTSGRVTYNEQFF. CDR3 DNA: TGCGCCAGCAGCTTGACTAGCGGGAGGGTAACCTACAATGAGCAGTTCTTC.

In this sample, this clonotype turned up many times. This chain uses TRBV6-1 with TRBJ2-3, with 7 nucleotides matching TRBD2. Germline V CDR1 and CDR2: MNHNS, SASEGT. V dropped 6 bases and J dropped 2; count of bases not matched to a gene: 14. The CDR3 is 17 residues long. This CDR3 is CASRAASGLRITDTQYF. The CDR3 coding sequence is TGTGCCAGCAGGGCGGCTAGCGGCCTGAGAATCACAGATACGCAGTATTTT.

This clonotype was counted ten times or more. V and J are TRBV12-3 or TRBV12-4 and TRBJ2-7; maybe TRBD1 (6 bases). Deletions cut 3 bases from V and 5 bases from J, with 20 bases between. The CDR3 has 16 amino acids. CDR3 loop: CASSFTLGQPHHEQYF. As DNA, the CDR3 is TGTGCCAGCAGTTTTACTTTAGGACAGCCCCACCACGAGCAGTACTTC.

This clonotype turned up a few times. The CDR3 region has the DNA TGTGCCAGCAGAGAGACCGGGACTAGCTACTCCGAGCAGTACTTC. The encoded protein is CASRETGTSYSEQYF. V gene TRBV2 combines with J gene TRBJ2-7; 9 bases map to TRBD2. The CDR3 totals 15 residues. Germline-derived CDR1 and CDR2 are SNHLY and FYNNEI. Losses at the gene ends were 6 bases for V and 6 bases for J; bases not matched to a gene: 12.

This clonotype came up a few times. The chain uses TRBV6-5 and TRBJ1-2; perhaps TRBD1 as D (6 bases). This CDR3 contains 17 residues. The V and J ends lost 2 bases and 3 bases respectively, with 19 bases between them. The V gene's germline CDR1 is MNHEY and CDR2 SVGAGI. Here the CDR3 reads CASSYPPPDSFDYGYTF. DNA of the CDR3: TGTGCCAGCAGTTACCCTCCACCGGACAGCTTTGACTATGGCTACACCTTC.

This clonotype was counted ten times or more. The DNA for the CDR3 is TGTGCCAGCTCACCTGCGGTAGCGCCAGACAATGAGCAGTTCTTC. Protein: CASSPAVAPDNEQFF. The V gene is TRBV18, the J gene TRBJ2-1, with a tentative D call TRBD2 (5 bases). The CDR3 sequence is 15 residues long. Germline V CDR1 and CDR2: KGHSH, LQKENI. V dropped 3 bases and J dropped 5 bases, with 14 bases sitting between them. Drawing the rest from reference TRBV18 and TRBJ2-1, the complete variable domain is NAGVMQNPRHLVRRRGQEARLRCSPMKGHSHVYWYRQLPEEGLKFMVYLQKENIIDESGMPKERFSAEFPKEGPSILRIQQVVRGDSAAYFCASSPAVAPDNEQFFGPGTRLTVL.

The rearrangement joins TRBV5-5 to TRBJ2-1; D is ambiguous. The CDR3 extends over 14 amino acids. V lost 2 bases and J 7 bases, leaving 13 bases between the germline ends. Germline V gene sequence: CDR1 SGHKS, CDR2 YYEKEE (reference sequence). CDR3 sequence (DNA): TGTGCCAGCAGCTTCGGCCAGCCCAGGAATGAGCAGTTCTTC. This encodes CASSFGQPRNEQFF.

This chain joins TRBV27 and TRBJ2-3; tentative D call: TRBD2 (6 bases). The germline V gene encodes CDR1 MNHEY and CDR2 SMNVEV (reference sequence). V gave up 1 base and J gave up 2 bases, with 10 bases separating them. The CDR3 runs 15 residues. In DNA form, the CDR3 reads TGTGCCAGCAGTTTATTCGGGAGCTACACAGATACGCAGTATTTT. Translated: CASSLFGSYTDTQYF.

This clonotype has at least ten counts. This sequence joins TRBV11-2 and TRBJ2-7; 10 bases agree with TRBD1. This CDR3 has 15 amino acids. Germline values: CDR1 SGHAT, CDR2 FQNNGV. V dropped 6 bases and J dropped 2; count of bases not matched to a gene: 7. CDR3 nucleotides: TGTGCCAGCAGGCCCCGGACAGGGGGTCCCTACGAGCAGTACTTC. This sequence encodes CASRPRTGGPYEQYF.

This clonotype occurred many times. The chain links TRBV27 to TRBJ2-7, with 13 bases matching TRBD2. The CDR3 loop spans 17 amino acids. CDR1 is MNHEY, CDR2 SMNVEV, per germline (reference sequence). V was clipped by 4 bases and J by 6 bases; unmatched bases: 12. CDR3 DNA: TGTGCCAGCAGTTGGACCCCGACTAGCGGGAGGATCAGCGAGCAGTACTTC. This translates into CASSWTPTSGRISEQYF.

This clonotype was observed at least ten times. This sequence joins TRBV7-8 and TRBJ1-1; TRBD1 might be the D (5 bases). There are 14 residues in the CDR3. Germline assignment: CDR1 SGHVS and CDR2 FQNEAQ. V lost 2 bases and J lost 4, with 11 bases in between. DNA for the CDR3: TGTGCCAGCAGCTTAACAGGCATGGCCACTGAAGCTTTCTTT. Translating it yields CASSLTGMATEAFF.

The V gene is TRBV5-1, the J gene TRBJ2-2; TRBD2 matches at 10 bases. CDR3 size: 16 residues. With V trimmed by 2 bases and J by 1 base, 2 bases remained unmatched. CDR1 and CDR2 (germline): SGHRS, YFSETQ. The CDR3 bases are TGCGCCAGCAGCTTAGGACTAGCGGTGAACACCGGGGAGCTGTTTTTT. Its translation is CASSLGLAVNTGELFF.

In its sample, this clonotype was seen a few times. The chain links TRBV5-1 to TRBJ2-1; TRBD2 aligns across 9 bases. J gave up 7 bases and V 0 bases, and 2 bases lay outside the gene matches. CDR3 length equals 14 residues. Per germline, CDR1 SGHRS and CDR2 YFSETQ. The CDR3 nucleotides are TGCGCCAGCAGCTTGGGACTAGCGGAAAATGAGCAGTTCTTC. It is translated as CASSLGLAENEQFF.

The rearrangement joins TRBV23-1 to TRBJ2-7; tentatively, D is TRBD1 (5 bases). TRBV23-1 is reported as an ORF; its role is uncertain. V dropped 10 bases and J dropped 1 base, with 14 bases sitting between them. The CDR3 is 13 residues long. The CDR3 DNA reads as TGCGCCACCGGACAAAACGGATCCTACGAGCAGTACTTC. This sequence encodes CATGQNGSYEQYF.

This clonotype was seen only a few times. The chain links TRBV6-5 to TRBJ2-7; a possible D gene is TRBD1 (6 bases). Germline V gene sequence: CDR1 MNHEY, CDR2 SVGAGI. This CDR3 is 14 amino acids long. The V and J ends lost 2 bases and 4 bases respectively, with 12 bases between them. CDR3 region: CASSYNAGEYEQYF. The CDR3 nucleotides are TGTGCCAGCAGTTACAATGCAGGGGAGTACGAGCAGTACTTC.

This clonotype has a count of ten or more. The gene calls are TRBV5-1 and TRBJ1-3; the match to TRBD1 covers 7 bases. Trimming removed 2 bases from V and 1 base from J; junction bases left unmatched: 6. The CDR3 has 16 amino acids. Germline lookup yields CDR1 SGHRS and CDR2 YFSETQ. CDR3 protein: CASSLSGGRSGNTIYF. In nucleotides, the CDR3 is TGCGCCAGCAGCTTATCAGGGGGAAGGTCTGGAAACACCATATATTTT.

This clonotype was found a few times. This chain joins TRBV5-1 and TRBJ2-3; D remains unclear. Germline CDR1 reads SGHRS; CDR2 reads YFSETQ. The CDR3 has 14 residues. Trimming left V 3 bases short and J 0 bases short, with 8 bases between. DNA of the CDR3: TGCGCCAGCAGCTCCTCGACTAGCACAGATACGCAGTATTTT. Its translation is CASSSSTSTDTQYF.

This clonotype was observed many times. V is TRBV7-2 and J is TRBJ2-3; tentatively, D is TRBD1 or TRBD2 (5 bases each). Germline V gene sequence: CDR1 SGHTA, CDR2 FQGNSA. The CDR3 has 16 amino acids. V was trimmed by 5 bases and J by 1 base, leaving 16 bases between them. CDR3 bases: TGTGCCAGCAGCCTCTCTAGGGGAGCGGGCACAGATACGCAGTATTTT. This gives the protein CASSLSRGAGTDTQYF. The variable domain in full, completed from reference TRBV7-2 and TRBJ2-3, reads GAGVSQSPSNKVTEKGKDVELRCDPISGHTALYWYRQSLGQGLEFLIYFQGNSAPDKSGLPSDRFSAERTGGSVSTLTIQRTQQEDSAVYLCASSLSRGAGTDTQYFGPGTRLTVL.

This clonotype showed up many times. The V and J genes are TRBV5-1 and TRBJ2-7, with TRBD1 matching over 11 bases. The V segment lost 0 bases and the J segment 4 bases; nucleotides outside the gene matches: 6. The germline V gene has CDR1 SGHRS and CDR2 YFSETQ. The CDR3 is 16 residues long. This CDR3 reads CASSLVAGTGGYEQYF. CDR3 coding DNA: TGCGCCAGCAGCTTGGTAGCTGGGACAGGGGGTTACGAGCAGTACTTC.

This clonotype was seen repeatedly, ten times or more. The chain recombines TRBV6-5 with TRBJ2-5; 7 bases fit TRBD2. CDR1 MNHEY and CDR2 SVGAGI come from the germline V gene. With V trimmed by 2 bases and J by 5 bases, 5 bases remained unmatched. The CDR3 totals 14 residues. As DNA, the CDR3 is TGTGCCAGCAGTTACCCGGGGGGAGGGGAGACCCAGTACTTC. Translated, it gives CASSYPGGGETQYF.